The 24 T cell receptor beta chains reported below all come from one sample, sequenced in a study of shared clonotypes between healthy human individuals. Sequencing used immunoSEQ multiplex PCR; TCRdb keeps in-frame clones, though not all of them. The table shows some 550,000 clones, with approximately 97% occurring only once. The specimen sequenced was naive CD4+ T cells sorted from blood. Subset meaning: CD45RA+ positively selected. The origin of the receptors is a woman between 25 and 40 years old in good health.

V is TRBV7-9 and J is TRBJ2-7; 8 positions match TRBD2. The V gene's germline CDR1 is SEHNR and CDR2 FQNEAQ (reference sequence). Trimming cost V 6 bases and J 0 bases; bases outside gene matches: 7. This CDR3 is 15 amino acids long. CDR3 loop: CASSRSGISSYEQYF. CDR3 DNA: TGTGCCAGCAGTCGTAGCGGGATTAGCTCCTACGAGCAGTACTTC.

The gene calls are TRBV5-4 and TRBJ2-7, with 9 positions matching TRBD1. V was pared by 7 bases and J by 6 bases, with 8 bases of the junction left unmatched. Germline V gene lookup returns CDR1 SGHNT and CDR2 YYREEE (reference sequence). The CDR3 has 13 amino acids. CDR3 in amino acids: CASGRDRVSEQYF. In nucleotides, the CDR3 is TGTGCCAGCGGTCGGGACAGGGTCTCCGAGCAGTACTTC.

V is TRBV7-2 and J is TRBJ2-7; TRBD1 is a possible D gene (6 bases). V was pared by 6 bases and J by 6 bases, with 12 bases between. The CDR3 spans 12 residues. Germline loops: CDR1 SGHTA, CDR2 FQGNSA. The CDR3 loop is CASRQGFREQYF. CDR3 DNA: TGTGCCAGCAGACAGGGATTCCGCGAGCAGTACTTC.

The chain couples TRBV27 to TRBJ2-7; D is possibly TRBD2 (5 bases). The CDR3 loop spans 15 amino acids. Trimming shortened V by 3 bases and J by 7 bases, and 19 bases separated the two germline ends. Germline CDR1 and CDR2: MNHEY and SMNVEV (reference sequence). CDR3 coding DNA: TGTGCCAGCAGTTTTGTGGGATCCAACCGGAGGGAGCAGTACTTC. Residues: CASSFVGSNRREQYF.

V is TRBV6-4 and J is TRBJ1-2; no firm D call. Per germline, CDR1 MRHNA and CDR2 SNTAGT. The CDR3 consists of 16 residues. Trimming took 0 bases from V and 3 from J, leaving 14 bases between them. The CDR3 DNA follows: TGTGCCAGCAGTGACTCGATTCGGGCAGGACACTATGGCTACACCTTC. Its protein product is CASSDSIRAGHYGYTF.

This clone was observed once. This chain links TRBV5-1 with TRBJ1-4; D may be TRBD1 (5 bases). The CDR3 is made up of 15 amino acids. Germline loops: CDR1 SGHRS, CDR2 YFSETQ. The V end was cut by 0 bases, the J end by 8 bases, with 14 bases between. The CDR3 sequence is CASSLVGGYGEKLFF. DNA for the CDR3: TGCGCCAGCAGCTTGGTTGGGGGTTATGGGGAAAAACTGTTTTTT. The variable domain in full, with the rest retrieved from reference TRBV5-1 and TRBJ1-4, is KAGVTQTPRYLIKTRGQQVTLSCSPISGHRSVSWYQQTPGQGLQFLFEYFSETQRNKGNFPGRFSGRQFSNSRSEMNVSTLELGDSALYLCASSLVGGYGEKLFFGSGTQLSVL.

The V and J genes are TRBV28 and TRBJ2-7; D uncertain. Trimming took 5 bases from V and 1 from J, leaving 18 bases between them. Germline V gene sequence: CDR1 MDHEN, CDR2 SYDVKM. The CDR3 is 16 residues long. CDR3 in amino acids: CASSSAGLDGSYEQYF. Here the CDR3 DNA reads TGTGCCAGCAGTAGCGCCGGATTGGACGGTTCCTACGAGCAGTACTTC.

This clone appeared a single time. V gene TRBV15 combines with J gene TRBJ2-7; a weak D match, TRBD1 (6 bases). Germline CDR1 and CDR2: LNHNV and YYDKDF (reference sequence). Trimming took off 1 base at V and 3 bases at J, with 13 bases between the two ends. The CDR3 runs 15 residues. Here the CDR3 DNA reads TGTGCCACCAGCAGAGGAGGGACAAAATTCTACGAGCAGTACTTC. It codes for CATSRGGTKFYEQYF.

V and J are TRBV6-6 and TRBJ1-5; 9 nucleotides line up with TRBD1. The V gene's germline CDR1 is MNHNY and CDR2 SVGAGI (reference sequence). J gave up 6 bases and V 7 bases, and 13 bases lay outside the gene matches. The CDR3 is made up of 16 amino acids. In DNA form, the CDR3 reads TGTGCCAGCAAGTCCGGGACAGGGAGCGCGGGTCAGCCCCAGCATTTT. As protein: CASKSGTGSAGQPQHF.

This sequence joins TRBV7-3 and TRBJ2-3; D not resolved. The CDR3 contains 16 residues. Germline values: CDR1 SGHTA, CDR2 FQGTGA. The V end was cut by 2 bases, the J end by 0 bases, with 12 bases between. CDR3 protein: CASSLGNRRSTDTQYF. Written as DNA, the CDR3 is TGTGCCAGCAGCTTAGGGAACAGACGTAGCACAGATACGCAGTATTTT.

J is TRBJ2-1 and V is TRBV7-3; no reliable D call. The V and J ends lost 3 bases and 4 bases respectively, with 13 bases between them. Germline CDR1 is SGHTA and CDR2 is FQGTGA. The CDR3 length is 15 residues. CDR3 in amino acids: CASSLGGSRYNEQFF. CDR3 in DNA: TGTGCCAGCAGCTTGGGTGGTTCTAGATACAATGAGCAGTTCTTC.

J is TRBJ2-3 and V is TRBV28; perhaps TRBD2 as D (5 bases). V was clipped by 6 bases and J by 1 base, with 17 bases between them. This CDR3 comprises 16 residues. Germline V lookup: CDR1 MDHEN, CDR2 SYDVKM. CDR3 sequence reads: CASSWKSWTGTDTQYF. The CDR3 nucleotides read TGTGCCAGCAGCTGGAAATCCTGGACTGGCACAGATACGCAGTATTTT.

Only one count was recorded for this clone. The chain links TRBV6-1 to TRBJ1-1; D unresolved. Germline V gives CDR1 MNHNS, CDR2 SASEGT. The CDR3 runs to 15 residues. V lost 2 bases and J lost 5, with 15 bases in between. Here the CDR3 reads CASSEWLVTRTEAFF. DNA for the CDR3: TGTGCCAGCAGTGAATGGTTGGTCACACGAACTGAAGCTTTCTTT.

The V and J genes are TRBV27 and TRBJ2-6; D not certain. The CDR3 totals 15 residues. V was pared by 2 bases and J by 0 bases, with 5 bases between. Germline assignment: CDR1 MNHEY and CDR2 SMNVEV (reference sequence). CDR3: CASSLRDSGANVLTF. In DNA form, the CDR3 reads TGTGCCAGCAGTTTACGTGACTCTGGGGCCAACGTCCTGACTTTC.

The rearrangement joins TRBV28 to TRBJ2-5; the D gene could be TRBD1 or TRBD2 (5 bases each). From germline, CDR1 is MDHEN and CDR2 SYDVKM. The CDR3 totals 15 residues. With 3 bases removed from V and 2 bases from J, the gap between germline ends came to 13 bases. The CDR3: CASSFNVGGQETQYF. Here the CDR3 DNA reads TGTGCCAGCAGTTTCAATGTTGGGGGACAAGAGACCCAGTACTTC.

J is TRBJ2-7 and V is TRBV7-6; D is unclear. Germline V gene data show CDR1 as SGHVS and CDR2 as FNYEAQ. This CDR3 is 11 amino acids long. V was clipped by 4 bases and J by 2 bases, with 3 bases between them. CDR3 coding DNA: TGTGCCAGCAGCTCAACCTACGAGCAGTACTTC. Amino acid sequence: CASSSTYEQYF.

For this clone: Other DNA sequences in this sample translate to the same CDR3. The CDR3 coding sequence is TGCGCCAGCAGCTTGGCTGGTGCAACTAATGAAAAACTGTTTTTT. Its translation: CASSLAGATNEKLFF. The V call is TRBV5-1, the J call TRBJ1-4; D is uncertain. Trimming took 0 bases from V and 0 from J, leaving 6 bases between them. The CDR3 spans 15 residues. The germline V gene encodes CDR1 SGHRS and CDR2 YFSETQ.

V gene TRBV19 combines with J gene TRBJ2-3, with 9 nucleotides matching TRBD2. The J segment lost 6 bases and the V segment lost 0 bases, leaving 7 bases of the junction unmatched. CDR1 is LNHDA, CDR2 SQIVND, per germline (reference sequence). The CDR3 has 16 amino acids. DNA for the CDR3: TGTGCCAGTAGTATAGAGATGGGCGGGAGGGGCGATACGCAGTATTTT. Protein product: CASSIEMGGRGDTQYF.

V gene TRBV7-2 combines with J gene TRBJ2-5; 9 bases are shared with TRBD1. This CDR3 has 14 residues. The V gene end was trimmed by 4 bases and the J gene end by 11 bases; junction bases not matched to a gene: 11. The V gene's germline CDR1 is SGHTA and CDR2 FQGNSA. The CDR3 loop reads CASSYRDRALEQYF. The CDR3 nucleotides are TGTGCCAGCAGCTACCGGGACAGGGCTTTAGAGCAGTACTTC.

This clone was counted a single time. The chain joins TRBV27 to TRBJ2-1, with 7 positions matching TRBD2. The CDR3 covers 16 residues. V was clipped by 5 bases and J by 0 bases; unmatched bases: 7. The germline V gene has CDR1 MNHEY and CDR2 SMNVEV (reference sequence). The CDR3 here is CASSRAGSSSYNEQFF. The CDR3 coding sequence is TGTGCCAGCAGTCGAGCGGGATCAAGCTCCTACAATGAGCAGTTCTTC.

The chain couples TRBV4-1 to TRBJ2-1; 11 bases line up with TRBD2. Germline-derived CDR1 and CDR2 are MGHRA and YSYEKL. The CDR3 consists of 16 residues. The V and J ends lost 4 bases and 8 bases, in that order; junction bases with no gene match: 10. The CDR3 DNA sequence: TGCGCCAGCAGCCTCGAACTAGCGGGAGCGCTTGATGAGCAGTTCTTC. Translated: CASSLELAGALDEQFF.

Only a few counts were recorded for this clone. V and J are TRBV5-4 and TRBJ1-1; D perhaps matches TRBD1 (6 bases). The CDR3 extends over 15 amino acids. With 3 bases removed from V and 0 bases from J, the gap between germline ends came to 12 bases. CDR1 is SGHNT and CDR2 is YYREEE in the germline V gene (reference sequence). This CDR3 is CASSSDSLMNTEAFF. CDR3 sequence (DNA): TGTGCCAGCAGCTCGGACAGCCTAATGAACACTGAAGCTTTCTTT.

This chain uses TRBV4-2 with TRBJ2-3, with D perhaps TRBD1 or TRBD2 (5 bases each). The germline V gene has CDR1 LGHNA and CDR2 YNFKEQ. The CDR3 loop spans 16 amino acids. Trimming removed 2 bases at V and 1 base at J, with 13 bases between. For the CDR3, the DNA is TGTGCCAGCAGCCAACTTGGGGGAAGGGGCACAGATACGCAGTATTTT. This sequence encodes CASSQLGGRGTDTQYF.

This chain links TRBV11-3 with TRBJ2-7, with 9 nucleotides matching TRBD2. Germline CDR1 is SGHNT and CDR2 is YENEEA. J was trimmed by 5 bases and V by 2 bases; bases with no gene match: 13. The CDR3 spans 17 residues. Here the CDR3 reads CASSLKRGLAGFDEQYF. The CDR3 bases are TGTGCCAGCAGCTTAAAAAGGGGGCTAGCGGGATTCGACGAGCAGTACTTC. Together with reference TRBV11-3 and TRBJ2-7, the CDR3 gives the full variable domain: EAGVVQSPRYKIIEKKQPVAFWCNPISGHNTLYWYLQNLGQGPELLIRYENEEAVDDSQLPKDRFSAERLKGVDSTLKIQPAELGDSAVYLCASSLKRGLAGFDEQYFGPGTRLTVT.